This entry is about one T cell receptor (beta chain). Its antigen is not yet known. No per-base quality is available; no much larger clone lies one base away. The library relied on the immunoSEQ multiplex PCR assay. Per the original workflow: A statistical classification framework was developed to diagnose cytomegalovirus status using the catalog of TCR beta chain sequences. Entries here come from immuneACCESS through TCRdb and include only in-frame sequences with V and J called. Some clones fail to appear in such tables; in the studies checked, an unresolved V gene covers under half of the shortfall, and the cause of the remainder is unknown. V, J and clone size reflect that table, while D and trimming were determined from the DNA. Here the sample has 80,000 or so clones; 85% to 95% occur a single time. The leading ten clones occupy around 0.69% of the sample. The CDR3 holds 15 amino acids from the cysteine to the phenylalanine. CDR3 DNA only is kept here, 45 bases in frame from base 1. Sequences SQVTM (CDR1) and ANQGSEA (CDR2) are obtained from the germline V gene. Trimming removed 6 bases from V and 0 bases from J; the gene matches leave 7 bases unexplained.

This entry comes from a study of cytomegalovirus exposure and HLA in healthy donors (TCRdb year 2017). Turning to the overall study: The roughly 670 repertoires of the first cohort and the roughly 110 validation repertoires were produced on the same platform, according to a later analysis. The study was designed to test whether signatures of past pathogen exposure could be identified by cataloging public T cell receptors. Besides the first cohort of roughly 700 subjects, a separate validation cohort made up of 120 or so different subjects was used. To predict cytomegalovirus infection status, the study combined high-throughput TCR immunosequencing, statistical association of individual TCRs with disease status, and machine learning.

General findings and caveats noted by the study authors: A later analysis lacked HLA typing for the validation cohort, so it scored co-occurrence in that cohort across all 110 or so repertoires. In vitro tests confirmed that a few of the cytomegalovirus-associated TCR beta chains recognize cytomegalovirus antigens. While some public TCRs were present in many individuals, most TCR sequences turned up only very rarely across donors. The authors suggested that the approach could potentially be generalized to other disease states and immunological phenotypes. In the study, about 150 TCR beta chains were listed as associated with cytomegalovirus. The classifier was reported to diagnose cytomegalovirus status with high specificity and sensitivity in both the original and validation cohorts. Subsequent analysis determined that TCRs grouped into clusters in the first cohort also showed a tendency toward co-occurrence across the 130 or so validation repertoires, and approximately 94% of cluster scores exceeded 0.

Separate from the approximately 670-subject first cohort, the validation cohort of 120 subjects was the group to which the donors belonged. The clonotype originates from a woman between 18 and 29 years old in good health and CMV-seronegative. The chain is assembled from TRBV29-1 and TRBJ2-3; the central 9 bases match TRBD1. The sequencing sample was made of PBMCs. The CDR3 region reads CSVRAGQGSTDTQYF. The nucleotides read TGCAGCGTGCGGGCGGGACAGGGCAGCACAGATACGCAGTATTTT.